This paragraph reports one TCR beta chain. This sample was included in a study of cytomegalovirus exposure and HLA in healthy donors. The CDR3 has 14 residues. The V segment lost 3 bases and the J segment 7 bases; nucleotides outside the gene matches: 7. Germline-derived CDR1 and CDR2 are LGHNA and YSLEER. Sequencing used immunoSEQ multiplex PCR; TCRdb keeps in-frame clones, though not all of them. The table includes about 69,000 clones, 95% to 96% detected once. The receptor was isolated from a woman younger than 35 in good health and CMV-seropositive. The chain joins TRBV4-3 to TRBJ2-7; 9 bases are shared with TRBD2. Sequencing was done on a sample of PBMCs. CDR3 DNA: TGCGCCAGCAGCCAGCTAGCGGGAAGGGGGGAGCAGTACTTC. Its translation: CASSQLAGRGEQYF.